This T cell receptor beta chain was sequenced for a study of CD8 T cells in ankylosing spondylitis. TCRdb passed the 5' RACE reads through MiXCR, listing each CDR3 protein once. The sample has fewer than 650,000 distinct CDR3 sequences, about an eighth seen once. Overall study findings and caveats: Within ankylosing spondylitis blood, a TCR beta motif made up of seven to nine highly homologous variants appeared to be characteristic. Disease-linked clones proved CD8+ and comparatively uncommon in peripheral blood. As reported, disease-linked clones showed significant enrichment in matched ankylosing spondylitis synovial fluid.

This clonotype was counted a few times. The antigen remains unidentified. Germline lookup yields CDR1 KGHSH and CDR2 LQKENI. V was cut by 4 bases and J by 0 bases, with 9 bases left in between. This CDR3 is built from 14 residues. The genes are TRBV18 and TRBJ1-1, with D tentatively TRBD1 (5 bases). This TCR derives from a male donor with ankylosing spondylitis. The sequenced sample consisted of blood, either unsorted or a sorted T cell fraction (not recorded which). CDR3 residues: CASSQGNLNTEAFF. CDR3 DNA: TGTGCCAGCTCACAGGGGAACCTGAACACTGAAGCTTTCTTT.